The 32 T cell receptor beta chains listed next were all sequenced from one sample in a study of T cell repertoires in cytomegalovirus infection. A single record per CDR3 protein comes from TCRdb applying MiXCR to the reads. Of 250,000 or so distinct CDR3 sequences in the sample, around 12% were seen once. Sequences were obtained from PBMCs. The source of these receptors is a human donor in good health (CMV status not recorded). Some clones in this sample may be carry-over from other donors' samples.

The V call is TRBV28, the J call TRBJ1-2; D uncertain. From germline, CDR1 is MDHEN and CDR2 SYDVKM. V lost 6 bases and J lost 8, with 19 bases in between. This CDR3 is built from 14 residues. CDR3 loop: CASRAGVGPWGYTF. Here the CDR3 DNA reads TGTGCCAGCAGGGCCGGGGTCGGGCCCTGGGGCTACACCTTC.

In this sample, this clonotype turned up many times. The chain employs TRBV7-2 and TRBJ1-6, with D possibly TRBD1 on 5 matching bases. Trimming cost V 0 bases and J 6 bases, with 12 bases left between them. Per the germline V gene, CDR1 is SGHTA and CDR2 is FQGNSA. The CDR3 is 16 residues long. The CDR3 region has the DNA TGTGCCAGCAGCTTAGCGTCCGGAGGGGCTAATTCACCCCTCCACTTT. Translation: CASSLASGGANSPLHF.

This chain joins TRBV5-1 and TRBJ1-2; the D gene is possibly TRBD1 (5 bases). The CDR3 extends over 14 amino acids. Trimming cost V 6 bases and J 4 bases, with 16 bases left between them. CDR1 and CDR2 from the germline V gene are SGHRS and YFSETQ. This CDR3 is CASTSGTQGYGYTF. CDR3 in DNA: TGCGCCAGCACTTCAGGGACCCAGGGCTATGGCTACACCTTC.

This clonotype was seen repeatedly, ten times or more. V is TRBV7-2 and J is TRBJ2-7; 8 bases map to TRBD1. This CDR3 spans 16 amino acids. V lost 0 bases and J lost 4; bases outside the gene matches: 8. Germline V gene sequence: CDR1 SGHTA, CDR2 FQGNSA. For the CDR3, the DNA is TGTGCCAGCAGCTTAGCAACCGGACAGGGCAGTTACGAGCAGTACTTC. It specifies CASSLATGQGSYEQYF.

The J gene is TRBJ1-5, the V gene TRBV28, with TRBD1 as a possible D gene (5 bases). Germline V gene sequence: CDR1 MDHEN, CDR2 SYDVKM. This CDR3 region has 12 residues. V was trimmed by 7 bases and J by 7 bases, leaving 11 bases between them. The CDR3 is CASNSRQQPQHF. The CDR3 region has the DNA TGTGCCAGCAACTCAAGACAGCAGCCCCAGCATTTT.

This clonotype was detected many times. The chain links TRBV6-2 or TRBV6-3 to TRBJ1-1, with D maybe TRBD1 (5 bases). This CDR3 spans 15 amino acids. Between the trimmed V and J ends, which lost 2 bases and 1 base, there was a span of 11 bases. Germline lookup yields CDR1 MNHEY and CDR2 SVGEGT. The CDR3 sequence: CASSYGGHSNTEAFF. The CDR3 region has the DNA TGTGCCAGCAGTTACGGCGGACATTCGAACACTGAAGCTTTCTTT.

The chain is built from TRBV20-1 and TRBJ1-1; 7 bases line up with TRBD1. The CDR3 runs 14 residues. The trim removed 4 bases at V and 6 bases at J, leaving 11 bases unmatched. Per germline, CDR1 DFQATT and CDR2 SNEGSKA (reference sequence). The CDR3 DNA is TGCAGTGCTAAGACCGGGACAGAGCCAGCTGAAGCTTTCTTT. Protein: CSAKTGTEPAEAFF.

This sequence joins TRBV19 and TRBJ1-2; 9 bases map to TRBD1. Looked up from germline, CDR1 is LNHDA and CDR2 is SQIVND (reference sequence). V lost 6 bases to trimming and J lost 7 bases; unmatched junction nucleotides: 9. This CDR3 comprises 14 residues. In DNA form, the CDR3 reads TGTGCCAGTAGAGACCCGGCGGGACAGGGTGGCTACACCTTC. This codes for CASRDPAGQGGYTF.

The chain recombines TRBV5-5 with TRBJ1-4; D remains unclear. The CDR3 extends over 15 amino acids. Germline CDR1 and CDR2: SGHKS and YYEKEE (reference sequence). The ends were cut back, 4 bases at V and 1 base at J, with 11 bases in the middle. The CDR3 region has the DNA TGTGCCAGCAGCCCGGCGGGGAGAACTAATGAAAAACTGTTTTTT. Its protein product is CASSPAGRTNEKLFF.

The chain couples TRBV29-1 to TRBJ2-7, with D unclear. Trimming removed 5 bases at V and 6 bases at J, with 11 bases between. The CDR3 has 11 amino acids. In germline, CDR1 is SQVTM, CDR2 ANQGSEA. DNA for the CDR3: TGCAGCGTTCAATATTCCAGCGAGCAGTACTTC. Its protein product is CSVQYSSEQYF.

This clonotype was counted ten times or more. The chain joins TRBV4-3 to TRBJ2-5; D not resolved. V was clipped by 1 base and J by 4 bases, with 13 bases between them. Germline CDR1 LGHNA, CDR2 YSLEER. This CDR3 has 15 residues. The DNA of the CDR3 is TGCGCCAGCAGCCAAGGGTCCCGCGACCCAGAGACCCAGTACTTC. Its protein is CASSQGSRDPETQYF.

Worth noting for this clonotype: A much larger clone sits a single nucleotide away, making a read error possible. V gene TRBV6-1 combines with J gene TRBJ1-4; 7 bases are shared with TRBD1. Germline values: CDR1 MNHNS, CDR2 SASEGT. Trimming took 8 bases from V and 4 from J; bases not matched to a gene: 10. CDR3 length: 15 residues. CDR3 sequence reads: CASCGEQGNNEKLFF. In DNA form, the CDR3 reads TGTGCCAGCTGTGGAGAACAGGGGAATAATGAAAAACTGTTTTTT.

The table lists this clonotype with a few counts. V and J are TRBV9 and TRBJ2-5, with a tentative D call TRBD2 (5 bases). The CDR3 loop spans 15 amino acids. V gave up 4 bases and J gave up 4 bases, with 17 bases separating them. Germline V gene data show CDR1 as SGDLS and CDR2 as YYNGEE. The CDR3 here is CASSPLSGSRETQYF. The CDR3 DNA is TGTGCCAGCAGCCCCTTGTCGGGGTCGCGAGAGACCCAGTACTTC.

This chain uses TRBV30 with TRBJ2-7, with TRBD1 identical over 9 bases. This CDR3 has 14 amino acids. The J segment lost 0 bases and the V segment lost 5 bases, leaving 5 bases of the junction unmatched. Germline loops: CDR1 GTSNPN, CDR2 SVGIG (reference sequence). CDR3 residues: CAWGGTGSSYEQYF. In DNA, the CDR3 is TGTGCCTGGGGGGGGACAGGGAGCTCCTACGAGCAGTACTTC.

At least ten counts were recorded for this clonotype. J is TRBJ2-5 and V is TRBV7-8; TRBD2 matches 11 bases. The CDR3 has 16 residues. With 6 bases clipped from V and 10 bases from J, the junction kept 16 bases outside the gene matches. CDR1 SGHVS and CDR2 FQNEAQ come from the germline V gene. The CDR3 is CASSPPVSSGRRGQYF. The CDR3 nucleotides read TGTGCCAGCAGTCCTCCGGTATCTAGCGGGAGGAGGGGCCAGTACTTC.

The V call is TRBV12-5, the J call TRBJ2-5; 10 nucleotides line up with TRBD2. With 0 bases clipped from V and 4 bases from J, the junction kept 5 bases outside the gene matches. The length of the CDR3 is 16 residues. Germline CDR1 and CDR2: LGHNT and FRNRAP. In DNA, the CDR3 is TGTGCTAGTGGTTTGGTGCACGGGACTAGCGCAGAGACCCAGTACTTC. Translated, it gives CASGLVHGTSAETQYF. Full variable domain (missing parts from reference TRBV12-5 and TRBJ2-5): DARVTQTPRHKVTEMGQEVTMRCQPILGHNTVFWYRQTMMQGLELLAYFRNRAPLDDSGMPKDRFSAEMPDATLATLKIQPSEPRDSAVYFCASGLVHGTSAETQYFGPGTRLLVL.

This clonotype has a handful of counts. The chain couples TRBV29-1 to TRBJ1-2; 7 nucleotides line up with TRBD1. The CDR3 has 12 residues. Germline V lookup: CDR1 SQVTM, CDR2 ANQGSEA. V gave up 3 bases and J gave up 2 bases; unmatched junction bases: 0. CDR3 in DNA: TGCAGCGTTGACAGGGGGAACTATGGCTACACCTTC. It codes for CSVDRGNYGYTF.

This clonotype was seen ten or more times. The chain uses TRBV7-2 and TRBJ2-2, with 8 bases matching TRBD2. The trim removed 2 bases at V and 7 bases at J, leaving 3 bases unmatched. Germline CDR1 reads SGHTA; CDR2 reads FQGNSA. The CDR3 loop spans 14 amino acids. CDR3 DNA sequence: TGTGCCAGCAGCTTAAGGCGGGGGGTCGGGGAGCTGTTTTTT. This encodes CASSLRRGVGELFF.

The table lists this clonotype with a few counts. The chain combines TRBV14 with TRBJ1-6; perhaps TRBD1 as D (6 bases). Trimming took off 4 bases at V and 4 bases at J, with 14 bases between the two ends. CDR3 length: 16 residues. Germline V lookup: CDR1 SGHDN, CDR2 FVKESK. Here the CDR3 DNA reads TGTGCCAGCAGCCCGGGACAATCTAAATATAATTCACCCCTCCACTTT. Protein sequence: CASSPGQSKYNSPLHF.

This rearrangement joins TRBV12-3 or TRBV12-4 to TRBJ2-1, with 8 positions matching TRBD2. The trim removed 6 bases at V and 7 bases at J, leaving 11 bases unmatched. There are 15 residues in the CDR3. DNA of the CDR3: TGTGCCAGCAGACCAACTAGCGGTGTTAGGAATGAGCAGTTCTTC. The encoded protein is CASRPTSGVRNEQFF.

The table lists this clonotype with a few counts. CDR3 residues: CASSLDFNTGELFF. In nucleotides, the CDR3 is TGTGCCAGCAGCCTGGACTTTAACACCGGGGAGCTGTTTTTT. The chain couples TRBV7-7 to TRBJ2-2; TRBD2 might be the D (5 bases). The CDR3 totals 14 residues. Germline CDR1 SSHAT, CDR2 FNYEAQ (reference sequence). The ends were cut back, 5 bases at V and 2 bases at J, with 9 bases in the middle.

This clonotype showed up just a few times. The chain joins TRBV24-1 to TRBJ1-4; a possible D gene is TRBD1 (5 bases). Germline CDR1 is KGHDR and CDR2 is SFDVKD. With 4 bases removed from V and 4 bases from J, the gap between germline ends came to 12 bases. CDR3 size: 15 residues. The CDR3: CATSDPRDGNEKLFF. The CDR3 DNA reads as TGTGCCACCAGTGACCCCCGGGACGGTAATGAAAAACTGTTTTTT.

In this sample, this clonotype turned up many times. The rearrangement links TRBV20-1 to TRBJ2-7; TRBD1 aligns across 7 bases. The V gene's germline CDR1 is DFQATT and CDR2 SNEGSKA (reference sequence). The CDR3 loop spans 13 amino acids. Trimming cost V 0 bases and J 7 bases; bases outside gene matches: 6. CDR3 amino acids: CSARDDRVREQYF. CDR3 nucleotide sequence: TGCAGTGCTAGAGATGACAGGGTTAGGGAGCAGTACTTC.

This clonotype was seen repeatedly, ten times or more. The chain uses TRBV7-2 and TRBJ1-2; D not certain. V was trimmed by 2 bases and J by 5 bases, leaving 6 bases between them. Germline V lookup: CDR1 SGHTA, CDR2 FQGNSA. The CDR3 covers 12 residues. CDR3 in amino acids: CASSLMTYGYTF. CDR3 nucleotide sequence: TGTGCCAGCAGCTTAATGACTTATGGCTACACCTTC. Based on the CDR3 plus reference TRBV7-2 and TRBJ1-2, the full variable domain is GAGVSQSPSNKVTEKGKDVELRCDPISGHTALYWYRQSLGQGLEFLIYFQGNSAPDKSGLPSDRFSAERTGGSVSTLTIQRTQQEDSAVYLCASSLMTYGYTFGSGTRLTVV.

This chain links TRBV19 with TRBJ2-2; D remains unclear. The CDR3 has 15 residues. Trimming took 2 bases from V and 2 from J, leaving 9 bases between them. The germline V gene has CDR1 LNHDA and CDR2 SQIVND (reference sequence). CDR3 sequence: CASSITARNTGELFF. CDR3 DNA sequence: TGTGCCAGTAGTATAACAGCCCGAAACACCGGGGAGCTGTTTTTT.

This clonotype was detected many times. The V and J genes are TRBV7-2 and TRBJ2-7; no clear D gene. The germline CDR1 and CDR2 sequences are SGHTA and FQGNSA. Trimming removed 0 bases at V and 1 base at J, with 7 bases between. The CDR3 is made up of 14 amino acids. This CDR3 reads CASSLAGLSYEQYF. DNA for the CDR3: TGTGCCAGCAGCTTAGCAGGCTTATCCTACGAGCAGTACTTC.

This clonotype was counted between two and nine times. The V and J genes are TRBV7-9 and TRBJ1-1; 7 positions agree with TRBD1. The V gene end was trimmed by 5 bases and the J gene end by 5 bases; junction bases not matched to a gene: 17. This CDR3 has 17 amino acids. The germline V gene encodes CDR1 SEHNR and CDR2 FQNEAQ (reference sequence). The CDR3 nucleotides read TGTGCCAGCAGCCCACCGACAGGGCTGATATTTGGAACTGAAGCTTTCTTT. It is translated as CASSPPTGLIFGTEAFF. Based on the CDR3 plus reference TRBV7-9 and TRBJ1-1, the full variable domain is DTGVSQNPRHKITKRGQNVTFRCDPISEHNRLYWYRQTLGQGPEFLTYFQNEAQLEKSRLLSDRFSAERPKGSFSTLEIQRTEQGDSAMYLCASSPPTGLIFGTEAFFGQGTRLTVV.

In its sample, this clonotype was seen many times. V and J are TRBV7-2 and TRBJ2-7; D gene ambiguous. The CDR3 is 14 amino acids. The V gene's germline CDR1 is SGHTA and CDR2 FQGNSA. V lost 2 bases and J 0 bases, leaving 8 bases between the germline ends. The CDR3: CASSLNYGSYEQYF. CDR3 bases: TGTGCCAGCAGCTTAAACTACGGCTCCTACGAGCAGTACTTC.

This clonotype was seen many times. The chain links TRBV11-3 to TRBJ2-1; a weak D match, TRBD2 (5 bases). The CDR3 is 16 amino acids. The ends were cut back, 5 bases at V and 2 bases at J, with 16 bases in the middle. CDR1 is SGHNT and CDR2 is YENEEA in the germline V gene. The CDR3 nucleotides read TGTGCCAGCAGCCTGCTGGACTCCTCGGCCTACAATGAGCAGTTCTTC. This sequence encodes CASSLLDSSAYNEQFF.

The table lists this clonotype with many counts. The chain combines TRBV20-1 with TRBJ1-5, with 9 bases matching TRBD1. V was pared by 0 bases and J by 7 bases, with 7 bases of the junction left unmatched. The germline V gene encodes CDR1 DFQATT and CDR2 SNEGSKA (reference sequence). The CDR3 is 15 residues long. The CDR3 DNA reads TGCAGTGCTAGAGATCGGGGACAGGGTTTCCAGCCCCAGCATTTT. Translating gives CSARDRGQGFQPQHF.

In this sample, this clonotype turned up many times. J is TRBJ1-3 and V is TRBV7-2; D uncertain. This CDR3 spans 16 amino acids. CDR1 and CDR2 (germline): SGHTA, FQGNSA. Trimming removed 0 bases at V and 1 base at J, with 10 bases between. The CDR3 DNA sequence: TGTGCCAGCAGCTTAGCGCTTCCGGAATCTGGAAACACCATATATTTT. Amino acid sequence: CASSLALPESGNTIYF.

This rearrangement joins TRBV3-1 to TRBJ2-7; 7 bases map to TRBD1. The CDR3 totals 16 residues. The germline CDR1 and CDR2 sequences are LGHDT and YNNKEL (reference sequence). J gave up 2 bases and V 0 bases, and 7 bases lay outside the gene matches. CDR3 amino acids: CASSQEARDSAYEQYF. The DNA for the CDR3 is TGTGCCAGCAGCCAAGAAGCCCGGGACAGCGCCTACGAGCAGTACTTC.